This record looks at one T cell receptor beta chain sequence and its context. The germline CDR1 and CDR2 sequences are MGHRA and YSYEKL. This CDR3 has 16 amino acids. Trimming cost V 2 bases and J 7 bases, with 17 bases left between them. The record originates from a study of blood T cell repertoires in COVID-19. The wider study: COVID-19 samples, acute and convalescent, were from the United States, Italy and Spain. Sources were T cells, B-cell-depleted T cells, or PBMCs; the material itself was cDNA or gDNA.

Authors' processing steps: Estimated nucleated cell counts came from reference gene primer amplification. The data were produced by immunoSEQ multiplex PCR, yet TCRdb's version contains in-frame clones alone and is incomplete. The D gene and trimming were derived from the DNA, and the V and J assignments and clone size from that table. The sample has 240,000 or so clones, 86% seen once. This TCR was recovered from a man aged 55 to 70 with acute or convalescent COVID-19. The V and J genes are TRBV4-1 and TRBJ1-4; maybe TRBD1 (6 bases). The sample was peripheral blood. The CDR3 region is CASSQLRGGYGEKLFF. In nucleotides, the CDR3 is TGCGCCAGCAGCCAACTAAGAGGGGGATACGGTGAAAAACTGTTTTTT.